Presented here are 28 T cell receptor beta chains from one specimen sequenced in a study of blood T cell repertoires in COVID-19 (TCRdb year 2020). Libraries were made using the immunoSEQ multiplex PCR assay. The source is immuneACCESS, and TCRdb retained only in-frame sequences with V and J called. Part of the clones is not carried over; for the studies checked, unresolved V genes explain less than half of this, and the remainder is unexplained. The sample data list approximately 160,000 clones, and around 82% of these were observed just once. The ten largest account for around an eighth of the sample. The sequenced material came from peripheral blood. These receptors were taken from a man younger than 35 with active or convalescent COVID-19.

This sequence joins TRBV15 and TRBJ2-7; D gene uncertain. Germline V CDR1 and CDR2: LNHNV, YYDKDF (reference sequence). Deletions cut 0 bases from V and 3 bases from J, with 12 bases between. The CDR3 extends over 15 amino acids. The CDR3 is CATSRDQQSRYEQYF. In DNA, the CDR3 is TGTGCCACCAGCAGAGATCAACAGAGTCGCTACGAGCAGTACTTC.

The V call is TRBV7-8, the J call TRBJ1-5, with 7 bases lining up with TRBD1. Germline loops: CDR1 SGHVS, CDR2 FQNEAQ. The CDR3 has 15 amino acids. V lost 5 bases to trimming and J lost 0 bases; unmatched junction nucleotides: 4. CDR3: CASSEQGHSNQPQHF. DNA of the CDR3: TGTGCCAGCAGCGAACAGGGGCATAGCAATCAGCCCCAGCATTTT.

This chain joins TRBV19 and TRBJ1-2; 8 bases match TRBD1. Per the germline V gene, CDR1 is LNHDA and CDR2 is SQIVND (reference sequence). The junction had 2 bases not matched to a gene; V was cut back by 0 bases and J by 8 bases. The CDR3 contains 13 residues. The CDR3 reads CASSIDGTGGYTF. The CDR3 DNA is TGTGCCAGTAGTATAGACGGGACAGGAGGCTACACCTTC.

Concerning this clone itself: The sample contains more than one DNA sequence encoding this CDR3. This rearrangement joins TRBV5-1 to TRBJ1-5; D possibly corresponds to TRBD1 (5 bases). The CDR3 length is 14 residues. Germline V gene lookup returns CDR1 SGHRS and CDR2 YFSETQ. V lost 0 bases to trimming and J lost 3 bases, with 7 bases between them. The CDR3 coding sequence is TGCGCCAGCAGCTTGGGGGACTTCAATCAGCCCCAGCATTTT. As protein: CASSLGDFNQPQHF.

The V gene is TRBV3-1 (or the pseudogene TRBV3-2), the J gene TRBJ2-2; possible D gene TRBD1, 6 bases. Germline CDR1 reads LGHDT; CDR2 reads YNNKEL (reference sequence). Trimming removed 1 base at V and 2 bases at J, with 8 bases between. The CDR3 consists of 15 residues. CDR3 sequence (DNA): TGTGCCAGCAGCCAAGTCAGGGGCAACACCGGGGAGCTGTTTTTT. Translation gives CASSQVRGNTGELFF.

As regards this clone: The sample has other DNA sequences that encode this CDR3 too. The rearrangement uses TRBV19 and TRBJ1-2; 7 bases are shared with TRBD1. Germline V gene lookup returns CDR1 LNHDA and CDR2 SQIVND (reference sequence). This CDR3 is built from 15 residues. The junction had 5 bases not matched to a gene; V was cut back by 1 base and J by 3 bases. CDR3 in DNA: TGTGCCAGTAGTATAGGGGACAGCGATTACTATGGCTACACCTTC. Its translation is CASSIGDSDYYGYTF.

The J gene is TRBJ2-5, the V gene TRBV9; the match to TRBD1 covers 9 bases. Unmatched junction bases numbered 5, after V lost 0 bases and J lost 5 bases. Germline V lookup: CDR1 SGDLS, CDR2 YYNGEE. The CDR3 loop spans 15 amino acids. The CDR3 DNA is TGTGCCAGCAGCGTAGCAACAGGGGGCGGCGAGACCCAGTACTTC. Translated, it gives CASSVATGGGETQYF.

The chain combines TRBV12-3 or TRBV12-4 with TRBJ1-5, with TRBD1 matching over 9 bases. J was trimmed by 7 bases and V by 5 bases; bases with no gene match: 3. There are 13 residues in the CDR3. This CDR3 reads CASSGTGWQPQHF. The CDR3 DNA is TGTGCCAGCAGTGGGACAGGGTGGCAGCCCCAGCATTTT.

The rearrangement links TRBV5-8 to TRBJ2-1; TRBD1 agrees at 10 bases. The CDR3 extends over 14 amino acids. Looked up from germline, CDR1 is SGHTS and CDR2 is YDEGEE. After removal of 5 bases from V and 8 bases from J, the junction contained 7 bases not matched to a gene. CDR3 protein: CASSRQGARDEQFF. The CDR3 nucleotides are TGTGCCAGCAGTCGACAGGGGGCGAGGGATGAGCAGTTCTTC.

The chain uses TRBV19 and TRBJ1-5, with a possible D match to TRBD1 (6 bases). Germline CDR1 LNHDA, CDR2 SQIVND (reference sequence). Trimming shortened V by 6 bases and J by 0 bases, and 18 bases separated the two germline ends. The CDR3 has 17 residues. The DNA of the CDR3 is TGTGCCAGTAGGCCGGGACACAGAGTTTATAGCAATCAGCCCCAGCATTTT. Protein product: CASRPGHRVYSNQPQHF.

The chain joins TRBV11-2 to TRBJ1-4; D is ambiguous. Per the germline V gene, CDR1 is SGHAT and CDR2 is FQNNGV. Trimming took 6 bases from V and 8 from J, leaving 10 bases between them. The CDR3 is 12 amino acids. CDR3 DNA: TGTGCCAGCAGTCTTCCGGGGGAAAAACTGTTTTTT. This translates into CASSLPGEKLFF. Full variable domain (remainder filled in from reference TRBV11-2 and TRBJ1-4): EAGVAQSPRYKIIEKRQSVAFWCNPISGHATLYWYQQILGQGPKLLIQFQNNGVVDDSQLPKDRFSAERLKGVDSTLKIQPAKLEDSAVYLCASSLPGEKLFFGSGTQLSVL.

DNA for the CDR3: TGTGCCAGCAGTCTAGAGATAGAAGAGACCCAGTACTTC. Protein sequence: CASSLEIEETQYF. The V and J genes are TRBV6-2 or TRBV6-3 and TRBJ2-5; D is unclear. CDR1 and CDR2 from the germline V gene are MNHEY and SVGEGT. The CDR3 length is 13 residues. V dropped 5 bases and J dropped 3 bases, with 10 bases sitting between them.

The gene calls are TRBV19 and TRBJ1-5; D might be TRBD1 (5 bases). Trimming pared 3 bases from V and 4 bases from J, leaving 25 bases between. This CDR3 has 19 amino acids. CDR1 and CDR2 from the germline V gene are LNHDA and SQIVND (reference sequence). The CDR3 protein is CASSMPGELYRPGNQPQHF. CDR3 DNA sequence: TGTGCCAGTAGTATGCCCGGAGAACTTTACAGGCCAGGGAATCAGCCCCAGCATTTT.

The chain joins TRBV5-6 to TRBJ2-5; no definite D call. Germline values: CDR1 SGHDT, CDR2 YYEEEE. The CDR3 extends over 16 amino acids. Trimming cost V 0 bases and J 5 bases, with 17 bases left between them. CDR3 nucleotide sequence: TGTGCCAGCAGCTTGGAGCTAAGGAAGGCCAGGGAGACCCAGTACTTC. It yields the protein CASSLELRKARETQYF.

V is TRBV5-4 and J is TRBJ2-5, with 7 bases identical to TRBD1. The CDR3 is made up of 15 amino acids. Trimming took 2 bases from V and 5 from J; bases not matched to a gene: 9. Germline loops: CDR1 SGHNT, CDR2 YYREEE (reference sequence). Written as DNA, the CDR3 is TGTGCCAGCAGCTTCGCAGGGGGAACTCGGGAGACCCAGTACTTC. This translates into CASSFAGGTRETQYF.

The chain links TRBV2 to TRBJ1-5; 11 bases are a match to TRBD1. The CDR3 is made up of 18 amino acids. The germline V gene has CDR1 SNHLY and CDR2 FYNNEI. Germline trimming cut 6 bases from V and 2 bases from J; bases unmatched to any gene: 12. CDR3 amino acids: CASSAPGQGAGGNQPQHF. DNA of the CDR3: TGTGCCAGCAGCGCTCCAGGACAGGGGGCGGGCGGCAATCAGCCCCAGCATTTT. The full variable domain, its missing parts supplied by reference TRBV2 and TRBJ1-5, is EPEVTQTPSHQVTQMGQEVILRCVPISNHLYFYWYRQILGQKVEFLVSFYNNEISEKSEIFDDQFSVERPDGSNFTLKIRSTKLEDSAMYFCASSAPGQGAGGNQPQHFGDGTRLSIL.

This sequence joins TRBV7-9 and TRBJ2-7, with D possibly being TRBD2 (6 bases). This CDR3 has 18 residues. Germline-derived CDR1 and CDR2 are SEHNR and FQNEAQ (reference sequence). The V end was cut by 7 bases, the J end by 2 bases, with 27 bases between. The CDR3 DNA sequence: TGTGCCAGCACCACCTTCCCGGGGGTCGGGAGTACAGCCTACGAGCAGTACTTC. This sequence encodes CASTTFPGVGSTAYEQYF.

The chain joins TRBV6-5 to TRBJ2-3; 9 nucleotides match TRBD1. Losses at the gene ends were 0 bases for V and 6 bases for J; bases not matched to a gene: 7. The CDR3 totals 16 residues. Germline values: CDR1 MNHEY, CDR2 SVGAGI. In DNA form, the CDR3 reads TGTGCCAGCAGTTACTCCGTACAGGGGGCTTGGGATACGCAGTATTTT. Protein product: CASSYSVQGAWDTQYF.

The J gene is TRBJ1-1, the V gene TRBV6-5, with a weak D call TRBD1 (5 bases). This CDR3 spans 14 amino acids. Germline-derived CDR1 and CDR2 are MNHEY and SVGAGI. Trimming shortened V by 4 bases and J by 2 bases, and 11 bases separated the two germline ends. CDR3 bases: TGTGCCAGCAGTTTGGGGGGGTTAAACACTGAAGCTTTCTTT. Protein product: CASSLGGLNTEAFF.

The rearrangement links TRBV19 to TRBJ2-1; 10 nucleotides match TRBD1. The V gene end was trimmed by 5 bases and the J gene end by 2 bases; junction bases not matched to a gene: 6. Germline assignment: CDR1 LNHDA and CDR2 SQIVND (reference sequence). The CDR3 covers 16 residues. The CDR3 reads CASSSLGQGAYNEQFF. CDR3 bases: TGTGCCAGTAGTTCCCTCGGACAGGGGGCCTACAATGAGCAGTTCTTC.

Only one count was recorded for this clone. V is TRBV11-2 and J is TRBJ1-3; D not resolved. The V end was cut by 3 bases, the J end by 0 bases, with 12 bases between. From germline, CDR1 is SGHAT and CDR2 FQNNGV. The CDR3 spans 16 residues. CDR3 in amino acids: CASSFSSRFSGNTIYF. CDR3 DNA: TGTGCCAGCAGCTTTAGTTCGAGATTCTCTGGAAACACCATATATTTT.

V gene TRBV5-1 combines with J gene TRBJ2-3; 10 bases match TRBD1. After removal of 3 bases from V and 6 bases from J, the junction contained 4 bases not matched to a gene. Germline-derived CDR1 and CDR2 are SGHRS and YFSETQ. The CDR3 is 14 amino acids. In DNA form, the CDR3 reads TGCGCCAGCAGCTCGACAGGGGGCGCGGATACGCAGTATTTT. This encodes CASSSTGGADTQYF.

As regards this clone: Additional DNA sequences in this sample encode the identical CDR3. The V and J genes are TRBV30 and TRBJ2-7; 9 bases match TRBD1. J lost 3 bases, V lost 0 bases, and 0 bases had no gene match. This CDR3 comprises 13 residues. The V gene's germline CDR1 is GTSNPN and CDR2 SVGIG (reference sequence). CDR3 in amino acids: CAWSVDRGYEQYF. DNA for the CDR3: TGTGCCTGGAGTGTGGACAGGGGCTACGAGCAGTACTTC.

The chain combines TRBV12-3 or TRBV12-4 with TRBJ1-2, with 7 bases that match TRBD1. CDR3 length: 13 amino acids. The trim removed 6 bases at V and 4 bases at J, leaving 5 bases unmatched. In nucleotides, the CDR3 is TGTGCCAGCAGGCAGGGGGGTTTCTATGGCTACACCTTC. It yields the protein CASRQGGFYGYTF.

This sequence joins TRBV6-1 and TRBJ1-6; 10 bases are shared with TRBD1. This CDR3 comprises 16 residues. V was clipped by 4 bases and J by 7 bases; unmatched bases: 7. The germline gives CDR1 MNHNS, CDR2 SASEGT. CDR3 coding DNA: TGTGCCAGCAGTGTCGTACCGGGACAGGGGAATTCACCCCTCCACTTT. Translating it yields CASSVVPGQGNSPLHF.

The chain combines TRBV6-5 with TRBJ1-2; D is perhaps TRBD1 (6 bases). CDR1 is MNHEY, CDR2 SVGAGI, per germline. This CDR3 comprises 15 residues. The germline V and J ends were trimmed by 4 bases and 0 bases, with 12 bases remaining between them. The CDR3 DNA follows: TGTGCCAGCAGTTCACAGGACAGAGCTAACTATGGCTACACCTTC. Protein: CASSSQDRANYGYTF.

The chain has TRBV29-1 and TRBJ1-1, with 7 bases identical to TRBD1. Germline lookup yields CDR1 SQVTM and CDR2 ANQGSEA. CDR3 length: 16 amino acids. The J segment lost 2 bases and the V segment lost 1 base, leaving 10 bases of the junction unmatched. In DNA, the CDR3 is TGCAGCGTTGAAGTTTGGGATCAGGGGGATAACACTGAAGCTTTCTTT. It codes for CSVEVWDQGDNTEAFF.

The J gene is TRBJ2-1, the V gene TRBV7-9, with TRBD2 matching 14 bases. V shed 5 bases and J 6 bases; nucleotides not matched to a gene: 6. There are 16 residues in the CDR3. CDR1 is SEHNR, CDR2 FQNEAQ, per germline (reference sequence). The CDR3, as DNA: TGTGCCAGCAGCCCCCGTGGGACTAGCGGGGGCAATGAGCAGTTCTTC. It translates to CASSPRGTSGGNEQFF.